The clone carrying this T cell receptor (beta chain) was counted many times. The length of the CDR3 is 20 residues. CDR1 is SGHVS and CDR2 is FQNEAQ in the germline V gene. V was clipped by 5 bases and J by 1 base, with 27 bases between them. The sample is drawn from a study of T cells of healthy individuals. TCRdb fed the 5' RACE reads into MiXCR, producing one record per CDR3 protein. Of around 80,000 distinct CDR3 sequences listed, about 5% are singletons. The TCR sequence derives from a female donor in good health. V gene TRBV7-8 combines with J gene TRBJ2-4; D might be TRBD2 (6 bases). This chain's CDR3 is CASSLSLGEKGLAAKNIQYF. CDR3 coding DNA: TGTGCCAGCAGCCTTAGTCTTGGAGAGAAGGGTCTAGCGGCCAAAAACATTCAGTACTTC. Based on the CDR3 plus reference TRBV7-8 and TRBJ2-4, the full variable domain is GAGVSQSPRYKVAKRGQDVALRCDPISGHVSLFWYQQALGQGPEFLTYFQNEAQLDKSGLPSDRFFAERPEGSVSTLKIQRTQQEDSAVYLCASSLSLGEKGLAAKNIQYFGAGTRLSVL.